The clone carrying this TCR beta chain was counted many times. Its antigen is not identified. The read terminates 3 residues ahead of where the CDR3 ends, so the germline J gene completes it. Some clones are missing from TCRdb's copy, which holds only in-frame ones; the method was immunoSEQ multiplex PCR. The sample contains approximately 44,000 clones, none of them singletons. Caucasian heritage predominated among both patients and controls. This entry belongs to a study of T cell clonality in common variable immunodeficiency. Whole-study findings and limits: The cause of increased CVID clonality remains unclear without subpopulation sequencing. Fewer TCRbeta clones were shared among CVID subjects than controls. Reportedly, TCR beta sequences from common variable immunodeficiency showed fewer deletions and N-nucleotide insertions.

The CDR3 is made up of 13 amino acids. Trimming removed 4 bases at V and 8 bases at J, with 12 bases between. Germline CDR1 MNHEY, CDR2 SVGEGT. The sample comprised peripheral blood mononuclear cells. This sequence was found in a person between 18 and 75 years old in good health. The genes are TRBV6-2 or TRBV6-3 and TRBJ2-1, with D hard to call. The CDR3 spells CASSSTEPHEQFF. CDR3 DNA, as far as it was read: TGTGCCAGCAGTTCAACCGAGCCCCATGAG.